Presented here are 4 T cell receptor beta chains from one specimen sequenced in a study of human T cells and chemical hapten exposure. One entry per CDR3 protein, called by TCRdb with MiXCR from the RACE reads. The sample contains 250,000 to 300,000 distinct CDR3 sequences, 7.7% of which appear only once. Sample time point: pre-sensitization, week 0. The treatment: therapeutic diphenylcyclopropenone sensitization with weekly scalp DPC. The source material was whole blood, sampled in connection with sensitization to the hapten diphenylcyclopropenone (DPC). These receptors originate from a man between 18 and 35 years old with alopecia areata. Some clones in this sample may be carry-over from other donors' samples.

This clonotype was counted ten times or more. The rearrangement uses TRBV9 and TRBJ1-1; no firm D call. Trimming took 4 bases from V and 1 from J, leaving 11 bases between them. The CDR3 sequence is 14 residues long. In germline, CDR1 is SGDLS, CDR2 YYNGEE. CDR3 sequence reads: CASSLQSTNTEAFF. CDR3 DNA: TGTGCCAGCAGCCTACAATCAACGAACACTGAAGCTTTCTTT.

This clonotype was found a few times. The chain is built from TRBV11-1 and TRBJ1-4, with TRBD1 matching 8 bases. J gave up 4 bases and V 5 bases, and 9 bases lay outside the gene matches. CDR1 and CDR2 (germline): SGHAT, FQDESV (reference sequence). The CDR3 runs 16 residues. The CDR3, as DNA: TGTGCCAGCAGCCGACGCGGACAGGGCCTTAATGAAAAACTGTTTTTT. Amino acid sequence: CASSRRGQGLNEKLFF.

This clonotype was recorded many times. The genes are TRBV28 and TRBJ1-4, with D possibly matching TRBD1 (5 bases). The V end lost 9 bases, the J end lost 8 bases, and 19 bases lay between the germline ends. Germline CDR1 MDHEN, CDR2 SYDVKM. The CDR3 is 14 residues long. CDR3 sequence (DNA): TGTGCCAGTTGGGGGAGAGGAATAGAAGAAAAACTGTTTTTT. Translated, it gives CASWGRGIEEKLFF.

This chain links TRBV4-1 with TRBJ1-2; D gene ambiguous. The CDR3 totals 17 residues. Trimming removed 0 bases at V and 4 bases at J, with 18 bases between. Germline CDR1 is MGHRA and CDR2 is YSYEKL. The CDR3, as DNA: TGCGCCAGCAGCCAAGATTCGGCGGAGGGTAGGAGCTATGGCTACACCTTC. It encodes CASSQDSAEGRSYGYTF.